The sequence of this T cell receptor beta chain was determined in a study of T-cell memory formation after mild COVID-19 (dated by TCRdb to the early 2020s). A note on the overall study: TCR sequence clusters from the two donors were largely donor specific. In a couple of donors, T-cell clones that expanded and contracted after mild COVID-19 were followed by sequencing TCRalpha and TCRbeta repertoires longitudinally. Two young, previously healthy adult volunteers made up the cohort, one male and one female. What the authors observed across the whole study: Only a couple of mild cases were covered by the study, and larger cohorts that include severe cases with pre-infection samples were considered necessary. SARS-CoV-2 specificity was not confirmed for the second-wave clones peaking on day 37. Contracting CD4+ clones turned up mainly in the CM and EM memory subsets, whereas EMRA was where CD8+ clones were enriched. From day 15 to 85, contracting clones showed balanced CD4/CD8 phenotypes, whereas a second wave of clones that expanded from day 15 to 37 leaned towards CD4+. The detection of some responding clones in pre-infection memory suggests that pre-existing cross-reactive memory T cells joined the SARS-CoV-2 response.

Regarding this clonotype: Its specific antigen is unknown. The input lacks base qualities; no much larger clone sits a single base away.

PBMCs were isolated by Ficoll-Paque density gradient centrifugation. CDR3 length: 17 amino acids, cysteine to phenylalanine. The entry retains the CDR3 DNA only, 51 bases that are in frame from base 1. For CDR1 and CDR2, the germline V gene lists MNHEY and SVGAGI. The V and J ends are trimmed by 0 bases and 2 bases, leaving 14 bases between them. TCRdb records Illumina NovaSeq 6000 as the sequencer. Using 5'RACE with constant-segment primers, TCRalpha and TCRbeta cDNA libraries were constructed, with sample barcodes and unique molecular identifiers added in the process. RNA was extracted from every sample with Trizol reagent. Amplification of the libraries took two PCR steps, and the second step added a second sample barcode plus Illumina TruSeq adapters. Libraries were sequenced on an Illumina NovaSeq with 2 x 150 bp paired-end reads. Per the authors' processing: Demultiplexing of reads and collapsing into UMI-guided consensus sequences were performed with migec v1.2.7. Using mixcr v2.1.11, UMI consensuses were aligned to TRA and TRB V and J templates and then assembled into clonotypes. Expanded or contracted clonotypes were those called significant by both edgeR and NoisET, with noise models trained on biological replicates. For edgeR calls, the cutoffs were a false discovery rate-adjusted p below 0.01 and a log2 fold-change threshold of 1. PCA with hierarchical clustering of max-normalized trajectories of the 1000 most abundant clonotypes was used as exploratory dynamics analysis. Separately sequenced CD4+ and CD8+ repertoires were used to assign a CD4 or CD8 phenotype to each responding clone. TCRdb reprocessing: public reads trimmed at Q25 with fastp, clones called with MiXCR, in-frame beta chains kept. Here each entry gathers all rows of one CDR3 protein and keeps the most common genes and DNA. These V and J calls rely on TCRdb rather than the paper's analysis. The sample data list around 530,000 distinct CDR3 sequences, and about 20% of these were observed just once. In total, the top ten clones hold approximately 8.4% of the sample.

Recombination linked TRBV6-5 to TRBJ2-4; the D gene cannot be resolved reliably. The sample consisted of PBMCs or a T cell subset sorted from them (not recorded which). The sequence derives from an adult woman who had mild COVID-19 (a few samples of this study predate the infection). The sample titles of this study are shuffled in the database, so cell type and time point are left out; the donor was told from shared clones. The CDR3 reads CASSYSSIRSTKNIQYF. The DNA reads TGTGCCAGCAGTTACTCGTCAATCCGGAGTACCAAAAACATTCAGTACTTC.